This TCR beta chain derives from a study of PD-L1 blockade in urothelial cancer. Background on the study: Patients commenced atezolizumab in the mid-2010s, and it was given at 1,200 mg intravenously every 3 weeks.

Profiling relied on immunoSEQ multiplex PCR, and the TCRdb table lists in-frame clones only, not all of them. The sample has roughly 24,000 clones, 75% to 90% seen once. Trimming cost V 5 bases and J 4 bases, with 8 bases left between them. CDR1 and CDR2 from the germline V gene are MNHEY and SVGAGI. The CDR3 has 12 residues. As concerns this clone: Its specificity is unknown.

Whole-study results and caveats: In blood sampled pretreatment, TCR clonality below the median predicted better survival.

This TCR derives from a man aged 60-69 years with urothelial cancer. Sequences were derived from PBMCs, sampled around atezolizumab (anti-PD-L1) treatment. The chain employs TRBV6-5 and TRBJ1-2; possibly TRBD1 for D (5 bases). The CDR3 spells CASSETAYGYTF. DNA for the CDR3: TGTGCCAGCAGTGAGACAGCCTATGGCTACACCTTC.